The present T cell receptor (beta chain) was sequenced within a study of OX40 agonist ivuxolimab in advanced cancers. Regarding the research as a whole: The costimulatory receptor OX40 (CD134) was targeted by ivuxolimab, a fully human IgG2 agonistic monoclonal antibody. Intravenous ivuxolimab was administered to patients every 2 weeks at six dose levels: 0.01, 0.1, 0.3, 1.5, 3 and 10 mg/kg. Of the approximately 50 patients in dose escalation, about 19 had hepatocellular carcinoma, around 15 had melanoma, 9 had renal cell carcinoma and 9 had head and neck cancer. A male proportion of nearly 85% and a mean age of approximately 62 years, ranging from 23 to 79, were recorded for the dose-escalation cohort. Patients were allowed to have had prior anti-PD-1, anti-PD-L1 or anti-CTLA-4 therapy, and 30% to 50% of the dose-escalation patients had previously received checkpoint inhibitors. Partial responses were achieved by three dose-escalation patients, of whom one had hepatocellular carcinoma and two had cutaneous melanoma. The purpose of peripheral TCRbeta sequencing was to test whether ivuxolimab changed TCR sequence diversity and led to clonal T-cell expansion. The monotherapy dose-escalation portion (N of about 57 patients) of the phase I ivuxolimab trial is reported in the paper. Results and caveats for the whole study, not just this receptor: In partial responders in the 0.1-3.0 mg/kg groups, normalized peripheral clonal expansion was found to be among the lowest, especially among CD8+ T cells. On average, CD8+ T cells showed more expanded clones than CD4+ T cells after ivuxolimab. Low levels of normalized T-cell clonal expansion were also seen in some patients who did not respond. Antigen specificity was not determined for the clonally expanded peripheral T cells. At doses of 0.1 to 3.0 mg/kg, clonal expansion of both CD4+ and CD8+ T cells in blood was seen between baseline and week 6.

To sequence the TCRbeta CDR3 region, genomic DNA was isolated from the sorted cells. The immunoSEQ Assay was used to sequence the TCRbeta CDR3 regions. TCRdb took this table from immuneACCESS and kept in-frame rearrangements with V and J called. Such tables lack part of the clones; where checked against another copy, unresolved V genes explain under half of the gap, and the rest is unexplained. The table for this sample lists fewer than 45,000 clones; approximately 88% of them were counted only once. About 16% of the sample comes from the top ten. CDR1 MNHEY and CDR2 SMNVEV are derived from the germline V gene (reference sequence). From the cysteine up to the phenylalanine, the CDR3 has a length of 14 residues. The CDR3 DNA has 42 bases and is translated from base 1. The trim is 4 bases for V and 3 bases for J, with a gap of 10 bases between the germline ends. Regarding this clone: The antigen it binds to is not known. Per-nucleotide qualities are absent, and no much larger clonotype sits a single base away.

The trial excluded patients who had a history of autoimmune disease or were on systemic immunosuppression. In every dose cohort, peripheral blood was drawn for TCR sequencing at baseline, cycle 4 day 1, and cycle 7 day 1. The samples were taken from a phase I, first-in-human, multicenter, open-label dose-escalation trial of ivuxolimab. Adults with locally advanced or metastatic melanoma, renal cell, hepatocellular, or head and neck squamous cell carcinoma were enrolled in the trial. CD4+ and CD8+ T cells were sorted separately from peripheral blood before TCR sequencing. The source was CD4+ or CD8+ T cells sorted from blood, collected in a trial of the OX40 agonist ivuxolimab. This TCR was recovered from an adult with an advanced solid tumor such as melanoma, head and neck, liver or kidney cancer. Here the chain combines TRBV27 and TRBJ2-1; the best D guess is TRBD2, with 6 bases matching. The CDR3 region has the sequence CASSWGELYNEQFF. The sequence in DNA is TGTGCCAGCAGTTGGGGGGAACTCTACAATGAGCAGTTCTTC.